This is a list of T cell receptor beta chains from one sample in a study of T cells in Graves' hyperthyroidism and ophthalmopathy. TCRdb analysed the multiplex PCR reads with MiXCR anew, one entry per CDR3 protein. The sample shows some 270,000 distinct CDR3 sequences, more than 20% of them seen only once. The sequencing input was blood. The source is a woman in her 40s with Graves' ophthalmopathy. Each CDR3 is given with its conserved first and last residue. Fields, in order: V gene, J gene, D gene, clone size, CDR3 protein, CDR3 DNA. A D gene is named only where the DNA matches it firmly. Size values are once, few and many counts, or a class for expanded clones, and some rows have none.

>TRBV7-2|TRBJ1-2|.|once
CASSLWGQSYGYTF
TGTGCCAGCAGCCTCTGGGGACAATCCTATGGCTACACCTTC
>TRBV12-3/TRBV12-4|TRBJ2-2|TRBD2|many
CASSYSGRATGELFF
TGTGCCAGCAGTTATAGCGGGAGGGCCACCGGGGAGCTGTTTTTT
>TRBV24-1|TRBJ2-5|.|.
CATSDQGRGETQYF
TGTGCCACCAGTGACCAAGGGCGGGGAGAGACCCAGTACTTC
>TRBV6-5|TRBJ1-6|.|many
CASSYYQNSYNSPLHF
TGTGCCAGCAGTTACTACCAAAACTCCTATAATTCACCCCTCCACTTT
>TRBV19|TRBJ2-5|TRBD2|many
CASSSGLAGTQYF
TGTGCCAGTAGTTCCGGACTAGCGGGGACCCAGTACTTC
>TRBV24-1|TRBJ2-5|.|.
CATSDFLGARETQYF
TGTGCCACCAGTGATTTTTTAGGGGCTCGGGAGACCCAGTACTTC
>TRBV6-5|TRBJ1-2|.|.
CASSSRFPNYGYTF
TGTGCCAGCAGTTCACGGTTTCCTAACTATGGCTACACCTTC
>TRBV20-1|TRBJ2-7|TRBD1|.
CSARKGTGSYEQYF
TGCAGTGCTAGAAAAGGGACAGGCTCCTACGAGCAGTACTTC
>TRBV6-1|TRBJ2-7|.|.
CASGKDTISYEQYF
TGTGCCAGCGGCAAGGACACTATATCCTACGAGCAGTACTTC
>TRBV6-5|TRBJ2-5|.|many
CASSYAPPGYQETQYF
TGTGCCAGCAGTTATGCCCCCCCGGGGTACCAAGAGACCCAGTACTTC
>TRBV7-4|TRBJ2-7|.|many
CASSPDGHYEQYF
TGTGCCAGCAGCCCCGACGGACACTACGAGCAGTACTTC
>TRBV20-1|TRBJ2-5|.|many
CSAEQETQYF
TGCAGTGCTGAGCAAGAGACCCAGTACTTC